These 30 T cell receptor beta chains share one sample of origin, sequenced in a study of identical twins. Each CDR3 protein gets one entry after TCRdb re-called the 5' RACE reads with MiXCR. The data contain hundreds of thousands of distinct CDR3 sequences, 20% to 25% of them singletons. The data were also submitted as part of a second study, on yellow fever vaccine responses in identical twins.

Input material: CD4+ T cells sorted from blood. These receptors all stem from a woman younger than 30 in good health.

The chain joins TRBV18 to TRBJ2-2; D possibly corresponds to TRBD2 (5 bases). This CDR3 is 16 amino acids long. V was clipped by 2 bases and J by 1 base, with 11 bases between them. Germline V gene sequence: CDR1 KGHSH, CDR2 LQKENI. The CDR3 DNA sequence: TGTGCCAGCTCACCAACTAGGCAGTGGAACACCGGGGAGCTGTTTTTT. The encoded protein is CASSPTRQWNTGELFF.

There are many counts of this clonotype. J is TRBJ2-7 and V is TRBV6-1; the D gene is possibly TRBD2 (7 bases). The germline V gene has CDR1 MNHNS and CDR2 SASEGT. V was trimmed by 6 bases and J by 1 base, leaving 16 bases between them. The CDR3 runs 15 residues. The CDR3 DNA reads as TGTGCCAGCAGAGGGGGACTAAGGGAATCCTACGAGCAGTACTTC. The encoded protein is CASRGGLRESYEQYF.

V gene TRBV5-1 combines with J gene TRBJ1-1; a weak D match, TRBD1 (5 bases). Deletions cut 0 bases from V and 4 bases from J, with 13 bases between. The germline V gene encodes CDR1 SGHRS and CDR2 YFSETQ. This CDR3 contains 15 residues. CDR3 sequence (DNA): TGCGCCAGCAGCTTGGCGGCAGGGCTCGGCACTGAAGCTTTCTTT. Translating it yields CASSLAAGLGTEAFF. The full variable domain, with the rest looked up from reference TRBV5-1 and TRBJ1-1, is KAGVTQTPRYLIKTRGQQVTLSCSPISGHRSVSWYQQTPGQGLQFLFEYFSETQRNKGNFPGRFSGRQFSNSRSEMNVSTLELGDSALYLCASSLAAGLGTEAFFGQGTRLTVV.

The chain is built from TRBV9 and TRBJ1-1, with 7 bases aligning to TRBD1. The CDR3 is 15 amino acids. Per the germline V gene, CDR1 is SGDLS and CDR2 is YYNGEE. V trimming: 0 bases; J trimming: 7 bases; junction bases outside the gene matches: 9. The CDR3 nucleotides read TGTGCCAGCAGCGTAGGGAGCAGGGGGACGAGTGAAGCTTTCTTT. Translating gives CASSVGSRGTSEAFF.

This clonotype was found a few times. The V call is TRBV7-8, the J call TRBJ2-3, with TRBD1 matching over 8 bases. The CDR3 spans 15 residues. V lost 5 bases, J lost 2 bases, and 6 bases stayed unmatched. Germline V gene lookup returns CDR1 SGHVS and CDR2 FQNEAQ. The CDR3 reads CASSVQGASTDTQYF. CDR3 in DNA: TGTGCCAGCAGCGTGCAGGGGGCCTCCACAGATACGCAGTATTTT. Supplemented by reference TRBV7-8 and TRBJ2-3, the full variable domain reads GAGVSQSPRYKVAKRGQDVALRCDPISGHVSLFWYQQALGQGPEFLTYFQNEAQLDKSGLPSDRFFAERPEGSVSTLKIQRTQQEDSAVYLCASSVQGASTDTQYFGPGTRLTVL.

The chain has TRBV6-5 and TRBJ2-7, with TRBD2 matching 9 bases. This CDR3 contains 14 residues. V lost 1 base, J lost 5 bases, and 3 bases stayed unmatched. The germline CDR1 and CDR2 sequences are MNHEY and SVGAGI. DNA for the CDR3: TGTGCCAGCAGTTACTGGGCGGGAGGGAACGAGCAGTACTTC. This sequence encodes CASSYWAGGNEQYF.

There are a few counts of this clonotype. The rearrangement links TRBV27 to TRBJ1-5, with D unclear. CDR1 is MNHEY and CDR2 is SMNVEV in the germline V gene (reference sequence). This CDR3 is built from 14 residues. V was shortened by 2 bases and J by 6 bases, with 11 bases between the two germline ends. CDR3 residues: CASSLALASQPQHF. The CDR3 DNA follows: TGTGCCAGCAGTTTAGCCCTCGCGAGTCAGCCCCAGCATTTT.

The chain has TRBV18 and TRBJ2-6; D may be TRBD1 (6 bases). The CDR3 contains 14 residues. V lost 11 bases, J lost 2 bases, and 13 bases lay in between. Germline-derived CDR1 and CDR2 are KGHSH and LQKENI. The CDR3 nucleotides read TGTGCCGGAAATACAGGGACTGGGGCCAACGTCCTGACTTTC. Translating gives CAGNTGTGANVLTF.

The chain is built from TRBV20-1 and TRBJ1-5; D might be TRBD1 (5 bases). The CDR3 has 15 amino acids. V was clipped by 5 bases and J by 0 bases, with 14 bases between them. Germline-derived CDR1 and CDR2 are DFQATT and SNEGSKA (reference sequence). Here the CDR3 reads CSAGDSRDSNQPQHF. The DNA of the CDR3 is TGCAGTGCTGGCGACAGTCGAGATAGCAATCAGCCCCAGCATTTT.

The CDR3: CSARAADRGGNIQYF. For the CDR3, the DNA is TGCAGTGCTAGAGCCGCGGACAGGGGCGGAAACATTCAGTACTTC. This chain connects TRBV20-1 to TRBJ2-4, with 9 bases that match TRBD1. The CDR3 has 15 amino acids. CDR1 and CDR2 (germline): DFQATT, SNEGSKA (reference sequence). J lost 6 bases, V lost 1 base, and 7 bases had no gene match.

DNA for the CDR3: TGTGCCACCAGTCGACAGGGGGCATACGAGCAGTACTTC. Its translation: CATSRQGAYEQYF. The chain has TRBV24-1 and TRBJ2-7; 10 bases line up with TRBD1. The CDR3 is 13 residues long. The junction had 2 bases not matched to a gene; V was cut back by 6 bases and J by 4 bases. Germline assignment: CDR1 KGHDR and CDR2 SFDVKD.

This clonotype appeared a few times. The rearrangement joins TRBV12-3 or TRBV12-4 to TRBJ1-1, with unresolved D. With 4 bases removed from V and 5 bases from J, the gap between germline ends came to 11 bases. CDR3 length: 13 residues. The CDR3 DNA sequence: TGTGCCAGCAGTTCTGGATCGGGGACTGAAGCTTTCTTT. Protein sequence: CASSSGSGTEAFF.

V is TRBV29-1 and J is TRBJ1-2; D is unresolved. The CDR3 loop spans 12 amino acids. In germline, CDR1 is SQVTM, CDR2 ANQGSEA. V was trimmed by 4 bases and J by 8 bases, leaving 14 bases between them. CDR3 sequence (DNA): TGCAGCGTTGGGCGTGGCGGCGAAGGCTACACCTTC. It codes for CSVGRGGEGYTF.

V is TRBV7-8 and J is TRBJ2-1; D might be TRBD2 (5 bases). Germline assignment: CDR1 SGHVS and CDR2 FQNEAQ. V lost 0 bases and J lost 5, with 8 bases in between. The CDR3 totals 14 residues. CDR3 amino acids: CASSLARANNEQFF. For the CDR3, the DNA is TGTGCCAGCAGCTTAGCGCGGGCGAACAATGAGCAGTTCTTC.

The chain combines TRBV7-2 with TRBJ2-1; D is ambiguous. This CDR3 comprises 14 residues. With 0 bases removed from V and 5 bases from J, the gap between germline ends came to 8 bases. CDR1 SGHTA and CDR2 FQGNSA come from the germline V gene. Here the CDR3 DNA reads TGTGCCAGCAGCTTAGCGATGGCGAACAATGAGCAGTTCTTC. It specifies CASSLAMANNEQFF.

This clonotype was seen a few times. The chain links TRBV7-3 to TRBJ2-1, with 7 bases matching TRBD2. Germline V gene data show CDR1 as SGHTA and CDR2 as FQGTGA. V lost 3 bases to trimming and J lost 9 bases; unmatched junction nucleotides: 8. This CDR3 has 14 amino acids. In DNA, the CDR3 is TGTGCCAGCAGCTTCGGCACGGGAGGTGCTGAGCAGTTCTTC. Its translation: CASSFGTGGAEQFF.

This clonotype has a handful of counts. The chain uses TRBV16 and TRBJ1-5, with a weak D call TRBD1 (6 bases). Per germline, CDR1 KGHSY and CDR2 FQNENV. The CDR3 runs 15 residues. V was pared by 4 bases and J by 1 base, with 11 bases between. This chain's CDR3 is CASSRTGQSNQPQHF. The CDR3 DNA reads TGTGCCAGCAGCCGAACAGGGCAGAGCAATCAGCCCCAGCATTTT.

This clonotype was seen ten or more times. The chain uses TRBV20-1 and TRBJ1-1; 7 bases fit TRBD1. Germline V gives CDR1 DFQATT, CDR2 SNEGSKA (reference sequence). This CDR3 has 12 residues. The V segment lost 5 bases and the J segment 5 bases; nucleotides outside the gene matches: 5. The CDR3 nucleotides read TGCAGTGCTCGACAGGGAGGTACTGAAGCTTTCTTT. Protein: CSARQGGTEAFF.

The chain recombines TRBV6-1 with TRBJ2-1; 15 bases match TRBD2. Losses at the gene ends were 6 bases for V and 11 bases for J; bases not matched to a gene: 8. The length of the CDR3 is 15 residues. From germline, CDR1 is MNHNS and CDR2 SASEGT. The chain's CDR3 is CASSLGTSGGPQQFF. The CDR3 DNA follows: TGTGCCAGCAGCCTCGGGACTAGCGGGGGGCCGCAGCAGTTCTTC.

There are a few counts of this clonotype. This chain connects TRBV19 to TRBJ2-1; no firm D call. The CDR3 covers 15 residues. V lost 5 bases, J lost 10 bases, and 21 bases lay in between. The V gene's germline CDR1 is LNHDA and CDR2 SQIVND (reference sequence). The CDR3 DNA sequence: TGTGCCAGTAGTTCAAGGACCCGATCGAATAAGGAGCAGTTCTTC. As protein: CASSSRTRSNKEQFF.

This clonotype came up a few times. The rearrangement joins TRBV7-4 to TRBJ2-1; TRBD1 is a possible D gene (6 bases). Deletions cut 5 bases from V and 0 bases from J, with 14 bases between. This CDR3 comprises 16 residues. Germline-derived CDR1 and CDR2 are SGHVT and SQSDAQ. The CDR3 nucleotides read TGTGCCAGCAGCGGCTGGGACACGGGCTCCTACAATGAGCAGTTCTTC. Protein: CASSGWDTGSYNEQFF. Full variable domain (remainder filled in from reference TRBV7-4 and TRBJ2-1): GAGVSQSPRYKVAKRGRDVALRCDSISGHVTLYWYRQTLGQGSEVLTYSQSDAQRDKSGRPSGRFSAERPERSVSTLKIQRTEQGDSAVYLCASSGWDTGSYNEQFFGPGTRLTVL.

V is TRBV6-6 and J is TRBJ2-1; D call uncertain. The CDR3 has 12 amino acids. V was pared by 6 bases and J by 7 bases, with 10 bases between. CDR1 is MNHNY, CDR2 SVGAGI, per germline (reference sequence). The chain's CDR3 is CASSPEVNEQFF. The CDR3 nucleotides read TGTGCCAGCAGCCCCGAGGTGAATGAGCAGTTCTTC.

The genes are TRBV11-2 and TRBJ2-1, with TRBD1 matching over 7 bases. This CDR3 contains 15 residues. After removal of 4 bases from V and 4 bases from J, the junction contained 7 bases not matched to a gene. The germline gives CDR1 SGHAT, CDR2 FQNNGV. The CDR3 sequence is CASSSDRQSYNEQFF. The DNA for the CDR3 is TGTGCCAGCAGCTCGGACAGGCAAAGTTACAATGAGCAGTTCTTC.

This clonotype was seen more than once but under ten times. The rearrangement links TRBV7-8 to TRBJ2-7; D is perhaps TRBD2 (6 bases). CDR3 length equals 15 residues. CDR1 is SGHVS and CDR2 is FQNEAQ in the germline V gene. The V end lost 3 bases, the J end lost 1 base, and 13 bases lay between the germline ends. CDR3: CASSFGTGASYEQYF. CDR3 nucleotides: TGTGCCAGCAGCTTCGGGACGGGAGCTTCCTACGAGCAGTACTTC.

V usage is TRBV15 and J usage is TRBJ1-1; D possibly corresponds to TRBD1 (5 bases). Between the trimmed V and J ends, which lost 0 bases and 4 bases, there was a span of 9 bases. The CDR3 is 14 amino acids. From germline, CDR1 is LNHNV and CDR2 YYDKDF (reference sequence). CDR3 loop: CATSREAGSTEAFF. In nucleotides, the CDR3 is TGTGCCACCAGCAGAGAAGCAGGGAGCACTGAAGCTTTCTTT.

This clonotype was detected only a few times. V and J are TRBV10-3 and TRBJ2-3; D could derive from TRBD1 or TRBD2 (5 bases each). The CDR3 loop spans 14 amino acids. Germline V gives CDR1 ENHRY, CDR2 SYGVKD. Between the trimmed V and J ends, which lost 3 bases and 4 bases, there was a span of 11 bases. The CDR3: CAISERGRSDTQYF. The DNA for the CDR3 is TGTGCCATCAGTGAACGGGGCAGGTCAGATACGCAGTATTTT.

This chain joins TRBV12-3 or TRBV12-4 and TRBJ1-2; D uncertain. The CDR3 is made up of 13 amino acids. Trimming pared 6 bases from V and 0 bases from J, leaving 8 bases between. The CDR3 sequence: CASRWGANYGYTF. For the CDR3, the DNA is TGTGCCAGCAGGTGGGGAGCTAACTATGGCTACACCTTC.

The chain employs TRBV5-1 and TRBJ2-5; D is perhaps TRBD2 (6 bases). The CDR3 contains 12 residues. Trimming took off 7 bases at V and 5 bases at J, with 12 bases between the two ends. Per germline, CDR1 SGHRS and CDR2 YFSETQ. CDR3 protein: CASPTSTETQYF. The CDR3 bases are TGCGCCAGCCCCACTAGCACCGAGACCCAGTACTTC.

This clonotype showed up just a few times. The chain is built from TRBV28 and TRBJ2-3; TRBD2 aligns across 7 bases. There are 16 residues in the CDR3. Looked up from germline, CDR1 is MDHEN and CDR2 is SYDVKM. The J segment lost 6 bases and the V segment lost 4 bases, leaving 13 bases of the junction unmatched. CDR3 residues: CASSSRLASLGDTQYF. In nucleotides, the CDR3 is TGTGCCAGCAGTTCCCGACTAGCTTCCCTAGGGGATACGCAGTATTTT.

The chain is built from TRBV27 and TRBJ2-3, with 9 bases lining up with TRBD1. The CDR3 runs to 16 residues. Germline V CDR1 and CDR2: MNHEY, SMNVEV (reference sequence). V was pared by 0 bases and J by 3 bases, with 4 bases of the junction left unmatched. In nucleotides, the CDR3 is TGTGCCAGCAGTTTATCAGGGACAGGGAGGACAGATACGCAGTATTTT. It translates to CASSLSGTGRTDTQYF.